One sample yielded the 22 T cell receptor beta chains listed below, sequenced in a study of response to subunit inactivated influenza vaccine. A single record per CDR3 protein comes from TCRdb applying MiXCR to the RT-PCR reads. The sample has more than 550,000 distinct CDR3 sequences; around 11% are singletons. This sample also appeared in a second study, on T cells expressing NK-cell markers. That source reports: Researchers built TCR beta cDNA using 5'RACE template switching with UMIs.

The sequencing used PBMCs from blood, collected on the day of vaccination. These receptors originate from a man aged 45-65 years who received an inactivated influenza vaccine.

There are a few counts of this clonotype. V and J are TRBV12-3 or TRBV12-4 and TRBJ2-3; D is possibly TRBD1 or TRBD2 (6 bases each). Between the trimmed V and J ends, which lost 3 bases and 2 bases, there was a span of 18 bases. This CDR3 is 17 amino acids long. The CDR3 sequence is CASSFMWGAKNTDTQYF. CDR3 in DNA: TGTGCCAGCAGTTTTATGTGGGGGGCAAAAAACACAGATACGCAGTATTTT.

This clonotype was observed a handful of times. This chain uses TRBV5-1 with TRBJ2-5; D is possibly TRBD2 (6 bases). Germline CDR1 reads SGHRS; CDR2 reads YFSETQ. There are 16 residues in the CDR3. Trimming shortened V by 2 bases and J by 3 bases, and 17 bases separated the two germline ends. The CDR3 reads CASSLFPGVAEETQYF. CDR3 nucleotide sequence: TGCGCCAGCAGCTTATTCCCCGGAGTAGCGGAAGAGACCCAGTACTTC. Supplemented by reference TRBV5-1 and TRBJ2-5, the full variable domain reads KAGVTQTPRYLIKTRGQQVTLSCSPISGHRSVSWYQQTPGQGLQFLFEYFSETQRNKGNFPGRFSGRQFSNSRSEMNVSTLELGDSALYLCASSLFPGVAEETQYFGPGTRLLVL.

This clonotype was picked up a small number of times. The V gene is TRBV7-2, the J gene TRBJ2-2; no clear D gene. The V and J ends lost 5 bases and 4 bases respectively, with 8 bases between them. The CDR3 sequence is 13 residues long. Germline CDR1 SGHTA, CDR2 FQGNSA. CDR3 nucleotide sequence: TGTGCCAGCAGCCCACATACCACCGGGGAGCTGTTTTTT. Protein product: CASSPHTTGELFF. Filled out from reference TRBV7-2 and TRBJ2-2, the complete variable domain reads GAGVSQSPSNKVTEKGKDVELRCDPISGHTALYWYRQSLGQGLEFLIYFQGNSAPDKSGLPSDRFSAERTGGSVSTLTIQRTQQEDSAVYLCASSPHTTGELFFGEGSRLTVL.

The chain is built from TRBV11-1 and TRBJ2-7, with 10 nucleotides matching TRBD2. Germline V gives CDR1 SGHAT, CDR2 FQDESV (reference sequence). The CDR3 length is 18 residues. J was trimmed by 2 bases and V by 5 bases; bases with no gene match: 15. CDR3 DNA sequence: TGTGCCAGCAGCCCTACGCTCCCGGGACTAGCGAGACCCTACGAGCAGTACTTC. Translating gives CASSPTLPGLARPYEQYF. Supplemented by reference TRBV11-1 and TRBJ2-7, the full variable domain reads EAEVAQSPRYKITEKSQAVAFWCDPISGHATLYWYRQILGQGPELLVQFQDESVVDDSQLPKDRFSAERLKGVDSTLKIQPAELGDSAMYLCASSPTLPGLARPYEQYFGPGTRLTVT.

The chain has TRBV5-1 and TRBJ2-2; tentative D call: TRBD1 (5 bases). This CDR3 has 14 residues. Germline V gene lookup returns CDR1 SGHRS and CDR2 YFSETQ. V lost 5 bases to trimming and J lost 0 bases, with 8 bases between them. CDR3 sequence (DNA): TGCGCCAGCAGAGCAGGGTCGAACACCGGGGAGCTGTTTTTT. It translates to CASRAGSNTGELFF.

V and J are TRBV5-1 and TRBJ2-7, with 14 bases that match TRBD2. This CDR3 spans 16 amino acids. J gave up 6 bases and V 0 bases, and 5 bases lay outside the gene matches. Germline CDR1 is SGHRS and CDR2 is YFSETQ. CDR3 amino acids: CASSLAGLAGAREQYF. CDR3 nucleotides: TGCGCCAGCAGCTTGGCGGGACTAGCGGGAGCTCGCGAGCAGTACTTC.

This clonotype was picked up a small number of times. V and J are TRBV7-9 and TRBJ2-1, with 7 nucleotides matching TRBD1. Trimming took 4 bases from V and 7 from J; bases not matched to a gene: 4. The CDR3 length is 13 residues. Germline assignment: CDR1 SEHNR and CDR2 FQNEAQ (reference sequence). CDR3 DNA sequence: TGTGCCAGCAGCTCGACAGGGATGAATGAGCAGTTCTTC. Translated, it gives CASSSTGMNEQFF.

Worth noting for this clonotype: A junction end diverges from the germline sequence, so it may reflect a read error. CDR3 in DNA: TGCAGTGGTAGACTAGGGACGACCGGGGAGCTGTTTTTT. Protein: CSGRLGTTGELFF. The rearrangement uses TRBV20-1 and TRBJ2-2; D is perhaps TRBD2 (6 bases). Germline CDR1 DFQATT, CDR2 SNEGSKA (reference sequence). The CDR3 length is 13 residues.

This clonotype was seen a handful of times. The chain joins TRBV9 to TRBJ2-3; D is tentatively TRBD1 or TRBD2 (5 bases each). The CDR3 length is 16 residues. V was pared by 3 bases and J by 2 bases, with 16 bases between. The germline V gene has CDR1 SGDLS and CDR2 YYNGEE. As DNA, the CDR3 is TGTGCCAGCAGCGCCCCCTCTGAGGGGTCCACAGATACGCAGTATTTT. Protein: CASSAPSEGSTDTQYF.

This clonotype occurred a few times. The rearrangement uses TRBV10-3 and TRBJ2-1; the D gene could be TRBD1 or TRBD2 (5 bases each). The CDR3 has 15 residues. V was pared by 2 bases and J by 4 bases, with 12 bases between. Germline values: CDR1 ENHRY, CDR2 SYGVKD. The DNA of the CDR3 is TGTGCCATCAGTGAGCGCCAGGGACCTTACAATGAGCAGTTCTTC. This translates into CAISERQGPYNEQFF.

This clonotype showed up just a few times. This chain connects TRBV2 to TRBJ1-5; TRBD1 agrees at 7 bases. CDR1 SNHLY and CDR2 FYNNEI come from the germline V gene. J gave up 4 bases and V 6 bases, and 6 bases lay outside the gene matches. The CDR3 has 14 amino acids. Here the CDR3 reads CASSVDRANQPQHF. CDR3 in DNA: TGTGCCAGCAGCGTCGACAGGGCGAATCAGCCCCAGCATTTT.

The chain couples TRBV28 to TRBJ2-3; 10 bases are a match to TRBD2. Germline V gene sequence: CDR1 MDHEN, CDR2 SYDVKM. With 6 bases clipped from V and 6 bases from J, the junction kept 6 bases outside the gene matches. The CDR3 totals 14 residues. The chain's CDR3 is CASSLAGVRDTQYF. The CDR3, as DNA: TGTGCCAGCAGCCTAGCGGGAGTGAGGGATACGCAGTATTTT.

V and J are TRBV3-1 and TRBJ2-3; 11 nucleotides align to TRBD2. This CDR3 has 15 residues. After removal of 7 bases from V and 1 base from J, the junction contained 4 bases not matched to a gene. Germline CDR1 reads LGHDT; CDR2 reads YNNKEL (reference sequence). The DNA for the CDR3 is TGTGCCAGCAACCTACTAGCGGGAGGCACAGATACGCAGTATTTT. It is translated as CASNLLAGGTDTQYF.

This clonotype was picked up a small number of times. The rearrangement joins TRBV6-2 or TRBV6-3 to TRBJ1-5; no clear D gene. The CDR3 is 13 amino acids. V was cut by 5 bases and J by 7 bases, with 12 bases left in between. From germline, CDR1 is MNHEY and CDR2 SVGEGT. CDR3: CASSTTWGQPQHF. The DNA for the CDR3 is TGTGCCAGCAGTACCACGTGGGGACAGCCCCAGCATTTT.

This clonotype was observed a handful of times. The J gene is TRBJ2-3, the V gene TRBV4-3, with 8 bases that match TRBD2. V shed 0 bases, J shed 1 base, and the junction held 3 bases outside the gene matches. This CDR3 is 16 amino acids long. CDR1 is LGHNA, CDR2 YSLEER, per germline. CDR3 bases: TGCGCCAGCAGCCAAGAGTTTAGCGGGGGCACAGATACGCAGTATTTT. Protein sequence: CASSQEFSGGTDTQYF.

There are a few counts of this clonotype. The chain joins TRBV29-1 to TRBJ2-3; a possible D gene is TRBD2 (5 bases). Germline CDR1 and CDR2: SQVTM and ANQGSEA. The length of the CDR3 is 14 residues. Trimming pared 7 bases from V and 4 bases from J, leaving 18 bases between. For the CDR3, the DNA is TGCAGCGGTACTAACCTGGCGAGGGCAGATACGCAGTATTTT. It codes for CSGTNLARADTQYF.

This clonotype was observed a few times. This chain links TRBV2 with TRBJ2-7; 7 bases are shared with TRBD2. Germline assignment: CDR1 SNHLY and CDR2 FYNNEI. V lost 8 bases, J lost 2 bases, and 0 bases stayed unmatched. The CDR3 is 11 residues long. CDR3: CASAGAYEQYF. The CDR3 DNA is TGTGCCAGCGCGGGGGCCTACGAGCAGTACTTC.

This clonotype was counted a few times. The chain recombines TRBV4-2 with TRBJ2-1, with TRBD2 matching 12 bases. The V segment lost 3 bases and the J segment 6 bases; nucleotides outside the gene matches: 6. Germline-derived CDR1 and CDR2 are LGHNA and YNFKEQ. CDR3 length equals 16 residues. The CDR3 spells CASSHPASGGANEQFF. For the CDR3, the DNA is TGTGCCAGCAGCCACCCTGCTAGCGGGGGGGCCAATGAGCAGTTCTTC.

The chain combines TRBV11-2 with TRBJ2-2, with unresolved D. The germline CDR1 and CDR2 sequences are SGHAT and FQNNGV. The CDR3 is made up of 13 amino acids. V was shortened by 6 bases and J by 6 bases, with 11 bases between the two germline ends. DNA for the CDR3: TGTGCCAGCAGTTTCCAAATTGCCGGGGAGCTGTTTTTT. As protein: CASSFQIAGELFF.

There are many counts of this clonotype. The V and J genes are TRBV6-2 or TRBV6-3 and TRBJ2-1, with 9 bases fitting TRBD2. CDR1 is MNHEY and CDR2 is SVGEGT in the germline V gene. With V trimmed by 9 bases and J by 6 bases, 12 bases remained unmatched. CDR3 length: 15 residues. The CDR3 spells CASSYLAGVGNEQFF. CDR3 nucleotides: TGTGCCAGTAGCTACTTAGCGGGAGTTGGCAATGAGCAGTTCTTC.

This clonotype was found a few times. The DNA for the CDR3 is TGCGCCAGCAGTGTGACAGGGTCGTACCAAGAGACCCAGTACTTC. Translated, it gives CASSVTGSYQETQYF. The chain links TRBV5-1 to TRBJ2-5; 7 bases line up with TRBD1. The V gene end was trimmed by 5 bases and the J gene end by 0 bases; junction bases not matched to a gene: 7. Per germline, CDR1 SGHRS and CDR2 YFSETQ. The CDR3 length is 15 residues.

This chain links TRBV29-1 with TRBJ1-1; possibly TRBD1 for D (5 bases). Between the trimmed V and J ends, which lost 5 bases and 7 bases, there was a span of 14 bases. From germline, CDR1 is SQVTM and CDR2 ANQGSEA. The CDR3 totals 12 residues. CDR3 sequence (DNA): TGCAGCGTTTCGCGTGGCCAGGGTGAAGCTTTCTTT. Encoded protein: CSVSRGQGEAFF.